The 27 T cell receptor beta chains presented below share a single source sample, sequenced in a study of CD8+ T cells in alopecia areata. RNA extraction was followed by reverse transcription into cDNA, which acted as the sequencing template. Generated by immunoSEQ multiplex PCR, the TCRdb table keeps only in-frame clones and is missing some. The table includes about 98,000 clones, nearly 45% detected once. Source material: CD4+ T cells sorted from blood. These receptors all stem from a human donor with alopecia areata.

This chain uses TRBV29-1 with TRBJ2-1; D possibly corresponds to TRBD2 (6 bases). Germline CDR1 SQVTM, CDR2 ANQGSEA. V gave up 8 bases and J gave up 3 bases, with 14 bases separating them. The length of the CDR3 is 13 residues. The CDR3, as DNA: TGCAGCACGGCCCGGAGGGGCTACAATGAGCAGTTCTTC. Translating gives CSTARRGYNEQFF.

This clone has more than one count but fewer than ten. The chain recombines TRBV30 with TRBJ2-1, with D hard to call. Germline CDR1 and CDR2: GTSNPN and SVGIG (reference sequence). Trimming removed 3 bases from V and 0 bases from J, with 6 bases in between. The CDR3 extends over 13 amino acids. CDR3 in amino acids: CAWSRISYNEQFF. CDR3 sequence (DNA): TGTGCCTGGAGCCGCATCTCCTACAATGAGCAGTTCTTC. The whole variable domain, remainder taken from reference TRBV30 and TRBJ2-1, is SQTIHQWPATLVQPVGSPLSLECTVEGTSNPNLYWYRQAAGRGLQLLFYSVGIGQISSEVPQNLSASRPQDRQFILSSKKLLLSDSGFYLCAWSRISYNEQFFGPGTRLTVL.

The chain has TRBV2 and TRBJ2-5, with a tentative D call TRBD1 (6 bases). The germline gives CDR1 SNHLY, CDR2 FYNNEI. The CDR3 is made up of 13 amino acids. Trimming shortened V by 11 bases and J by 2 bases, and 15 bases separated the two germline ends. The CDR3: CAVTGLGQETQYF. The DNA of the CDR3 is TGTGCCGTCACAGGGTTGGGTCAAGAGACCCAGTACTTC.

The J gene is TRBJ2-1, the V gene TRBV7-2; TRBD2 agrees at 7 bases. The CDR3 length is 18 residues. In germline, CDR1 is SGHTA, CDR2 FQGNSA. The V and J ends lost 6 bases and 0 bases, in that order; junction bases with no gene match: 14. The CDR3 sequence: CASSSPWLAASSYNEQFF. The DNA of the CDR3 is TGTGCCAGCAGTTCACCCTGGCTAGCGGCAAGCTCCTACAATGAGCAGTTCTTC. The whole variable domain, filled in from reference TRBV7-2 and TRBJ2-1, reads GAGVSQSPSNKVTEKGKDVELRCDPISGHTALYWYRQSLGQGLEFLIYFQGNSAPDKSGLPSDRFSAERTGGSVSTLTIQRTQQEDSAVYLCASSSPWLAASSYNEQFFGPGTRLTVL.

This chain uses TRBV7-3 with TRBJ2-1; D uncertain. V lost 3 bases and J lost 8, with 5 bases in between. Germline loops: CDR1 SGHTA, CDR2 FQGTGA. The length of the CDR3 is 11 residues. The CDR3 region has the DNA TGTGCCAGCAGCTTCGGCGATGAGCAGTTCTTC. This encodes CASSFGDEQFF. The complete variable domain, with remaining parts taken from reference TRBV7-3 and TRBJ2-1, reads GAGVSQTPSNKVTEKGKYVELRCDPISGHTALYWYRQSLGQGPEFLIYFQGTGAADDSGLPNDRFFAVRPEGSVSTLKIQRTERGDSAVYLCASSFGDEQFFGPGTRLTVL.

V is TRBV27 and J is TRBJ2-2; 8 bases agree with TRBD2. The V segment lost 0 bases and the J segment 6 bases; nucleotides outside the gene matches: 6. CDR3 size: 16 residues. The V gene's germline CDR1 is MNHEY and CDR2 SMNVEV (reference sequence). The CDR3 loop reads CASSLSGTSRSGELFF. CDR3 nucleotide sequence: TGTGCCAGCAGTTTATCAGGGACTAGTCGGTCCGGGGAGCTGTTTTTT.

The V gene is TRBV23-1, the J gene TRBJ2-7; D is uncertain. TRBV23-1 carries the ORF label, with uncertain function. This CDR3 has 11 residues. The V end lost 3 bases, the J end lost 7 bases, and 7 bases lay between the germline ends. CDR3 in DNA: TGCGCCAGCAGTCATCACGGGGAGCAGTACTTC. Translation gives CASSHHGEQYF.

This rearrangement joins TRBV4-1 to TRBJ1-5, with 7 nucleotides matching TRBD1. V shed 4 bases and J 1 base; nucleotides not matched to a gene: 1. CDR3 length: 14 amino acids. Germline CDR1 and CDR2: MGHRA and YSYEKL. CDR3 residues: CASSPTGSNQPQHF. The CDR3 region has the DNA TGCGCCAGCAGCCCGACAGGGAGCAATCAGCCCCAGCATTTT.

This clone showed up many times. The chain couples TRBV28 to TRBJ2-7; a possible D gene is TRBD1 (6 bases). Germline V lookup: CDR1 MDHEN, CDR2 SYDVKM. This CDR3 is built from 15 residues. The V end lost 6 bases, the J end lost 2 bases, and 17 bases lay between the germline ends. The CDR3 loop reads CASRTSAGAPYEQYF. CDR3 in DNA: TGTGCCAGCAGGACCTCGGCAGGGGCACCCTACGAGCAGTACTTC.

The DNA of the CDR3 is TGCAGCGTTGAAGATCTAGCGGGGTGGCAAGAGACCCAGTACTTC. It yields the protein CSVEDLAGWQETQYF. The chain couples TRBV29-1 to TRBJ2-5; 9 bases map to TRBD2. V shed 0 bases and J 2 bases; nucleotides not matched to a gene: 4. This CDR3 has 15 residues. The germline V gene has CDR1 SQVTM and CDR2 ANQGSEA.

This clone appeared a few times. The same CDR3 also results from other DNA sequences found in this sample. V usage is TRBV2 and J usage is TRBJ1-2; no firm D call. From germline, CDR1 is SNHLY and CDR2 FYNNEI. Trimming stripped 1 base from V and 1 base from J, with 4 bases between. The CDR3 runs to 13 residues. The CDR3 loop is CASSEGLNYGYTF. CDR3 coding DNA: TGTGCCAGCAGTGAAGGTCTTAACTATGGCTACACCTTC.

CDR3 sequence (DNA): TGTGCCTGGGCCAGCGGTCTTTCCACAGATACGCAGTATTTT. Encoded protein: CAWASGLSTDTQYF. The chain has TRBV30 and TRBJ2-3; D may be TRBD2 (5 bases). V dropped 5 bases and J dropped 2 bases, with 14 bases sitting between them. CDR3 size: 14 residues. Germline-derived CDR1 and CDR2 are GTSNPN and SVGIG (reference sequence).

The chain combines TRBV2 with TRBJ1-1, with D possibly matching TRBD1 (6 bases). This CDR3 comprises 14 residues. V lost 6 bases to trimming and J lost 5 bases, with 16 bases between them. Per the germline V gene, CDR1 is SNHLY and CDR2 is FYNNEI. Here the CDR3 DNA reads TGTGCCAGCAGGTGGGGGGGGCGAGGAACTGAAGCTTTCTTT. It is translated as CASRWGGRGTEAFF.

As for this clone: This same CDR3 is encoded by further DNA sequences in the sample. This chain links TRBV29-1 with TRBJ1-1, with D possibly TRBD1 on 5 matching bases. CDR3 size: 12 residues. From germline, CDR1 is SQVTM and CDR2 ANQGSEA. V shed 6 bases and J shed 1 base, with 9 bases lying between them. The CDR3 DNA reads TGCAGCGTCGGGAGGGGGAACACTGAAGCTTTCTTT. It codes for CSVGRGNTEAFF.

As regards this clone: In the same sample, other DNA sequences code for this CDR3. The chain couples TRBV29-1 to TRBJ1-1; D remains unclear. The CDR3 sequence is 13 residues long. V was clipped by 4 bases and J by 0 bases, with 9 bases between them. Germline CDR1 and CDR2: SQVTM and ANQGSEA. The CDR3 region is CSVVSQMNTEAFF. CDR3 DNA sequence: TGCAGCGTTGTATCACAGATGAACACTGAAGCTTTCTTT.

This rearrangement joins TRBV29-1 to TRBJ2-1; D may be TRBD2 (6 bases). V gave up 6 bases and J gave up 8 bases, with 20 bases separating them. The CDR3 sequence is 14 residues long. The V gene's germline CDR1 is SQVTM and CDR2 ANQGSEA. The CDR3 DNA reads TGCAGCGTCCAAACGACTAGACCTTACTATGAGCAGTTCTTC. This sequence encodes CSVQTTRPYYEQFF.

This rearrangement joins TRBV29-1 to TRBJ1-4, with 11 bases identical to TRBD1. V dropped 4 bases and J dropped 7; count of bases not matched to a gene: 5. The CDR3 is 14 residues long. Germline CDR1 is SQVTM and CDR2 is ANQGSEA. The CDR3 DNA is TGCAGCGTTGGAGGGACAGGGGGTGGTGAAAAACTGTTTTTT. It codes for CSVGGTGGGEKLFF.

The chain is built from TRBV5-1 and TRBJ2-3; 10 bases fit TRBD1. The CDR3 is 16 residues long. The germline V gene encodes CDR1 SGHRS and CDR2 YFSETQ. Germline trimming cut 4 bases from V and 1 base from J; bases unmatched to any gene: 6. For the CDR3, the DNA is TGCGCCAGCAGCGCGGGGACAGGGGTAGGCACAGATACGCAGTATTTT. As protein: CASSAGTGVGTDTQYF.

The chain links TRBV30 to TRBJ2-1, with D perhaps matching TRBD2 (5 bases). With 3 bases removed from V and 5 bases from J, the gap between germline ends came to 14 bases. Germline CDR1 reads GTSNPN; CDR2 reads SVGIG (reference sequence). The CDR3 is made up of 14 amino acids. As DNA, the CDR3 is TGTGCCTGGAGGATTAGCTACGGGGACAATGAGCAGTTCTTC. As protein: CAWRISYGDNEQFF. The variable domain in full, with the rest retrieved from reference TRBV30 and TRBJ2-1, is SQTIHQWPATLVQPVGSPLSLECTVEGTSNPNLYWYRQAAGRGLQLLFYSVGIGQISSEVPQNLSASRPQDRQFILSSKKLLLSDSGFYLCAWRISYGDNEQFFGPGTRLTVL.

The chain couples TRBV2 to TRBJ2-2; 8 bases line up with TRBD1. Trimming removed 5 bases from V and 0 bases from J; junction bases left unmatched: 2. The germline V gene has CDR1 SNHLY and CDR2 FYNNEI. This CDR3 region has 15 residues. The CDR3 nucleotides are TGTGCCAGCAGTACGGACAGGGCGAACACCGGGGAGCTGTTTTTT. This gives the protein CASSTDRANTGELFF.

Many counts were recorded for this clone. The chain links TRBV14 to TRBJ2-7, with TRBD1 matching over 7 bases. With V trimmed by 1 base and J by 1 base, 4 bases remained unmatched. The CDR3 has 15 amino acids. The germline V gene has CDR1 SGHDN and CDR2 FVKESK. The CDR3 bases are TGTGCCAGCAGCCAAGCGGGACAGCGTTCCTACGAGCAGTACTTC. It is translated as CASSQAGQRSYEQYF.

The chain employs TRBV28 and TRBJ2-1, with D perhaps matching TRBD2 (5 bases). Germline loops: CDR1 MDHEN, CDR2 SYDVKM. CDR3 length: 15 amino acids. Trimming removed 3 bases from V and 1 base from J, with 10 bases in between. The CDR3 nucleotides read TGTGCCAGCAGTTTTGTACGACTATCCTACAATGAGCAGTTCTTC. The encoded protein is CASSFVRLSYNEQFF.

The rearrangement joins TRBV2 to TRBJ2-7, with 8 bases fitting TRBD1. Germline V gives CDR1 SNHLY, CDR2 FYNNEI. CDR3 length: 14 residues. V shed 7 bases and J 0 bases; nucleotides not matched to a gene: 5. The CDR3 protein is CASTPDRVSYEQYF. CDR3 nucleotides: TGTGCCAGCACCCCGGACAGGGTCTCCTACGAGCAGTACTTC.

The chain carries TRBV5-1 and TRBJ2-7; 7 bases match TRBD1. The CDR3 consists of 14 residues. The germline CDR1 and CDR2 sequences are SGHRS and YFSETQ. Trimming at V came to 3 bases and at J to 2 bases, leaving 5 bases not matched to a gene. The CDR3 loop reads CASSSGTAAYEQYF. CDR3 nucleotides: TGCGCCAGCAGCTCCGGGACAGCAGCCTACGAGCAGTACTTC.

CDR3: CAWSSKSTGNTEAFF. The CDR3, as DNA: TGTGCCTGGAGTTCCAAAAGTACGGGGAACACTGAAGCTTTCTTT. The chain is built from TRBV30 and TRBJ1-1; D gene unclear. The germline V and J ends were trimmed by 2 bases and 1 base, with 14 bases remaining between them. The CDR3 has 15 amino acids. Germline V gene data show CDR1 as GTSNPN and CDR2 as SVGIG (reference sequence).

This chain joins TRBV30 and TRBJ2-2; no firm D call. Between the trimmed V and J ends, which lost 5 bases and 2 bases, there was a span of 12 bases. Germline V lookup: CDR1 GTSNPN, CDR2 SVGIG (reference sequence). The CDR3 is made up of 14 amino acids. The CDR3 is CAWCELRNTGELFF. The DNA of the CDR3 is TGTGCCTGGTGCGAATTGAGAAACACCGGGGAGCTGTTTTTT.

Points on this clone: Other nucleotide sequences in the sample specify the same CDR3. The chain recombines TRBV5-1 with TRBJ2-2; no clear D gene. CDR3 length: 14 amino acids. Germline CDR1 is SGHRS and CDR2 is YFSETQ. V dropped 0 bases and J dropped 1 base, with 4 bases sitting between them. The CDR3 DNA reads TGCGCCAGCAGCTTGGGACAGAACACCGGGGAGCTGTTTTTT. This gives the protein CASSLGQNTGELFF.